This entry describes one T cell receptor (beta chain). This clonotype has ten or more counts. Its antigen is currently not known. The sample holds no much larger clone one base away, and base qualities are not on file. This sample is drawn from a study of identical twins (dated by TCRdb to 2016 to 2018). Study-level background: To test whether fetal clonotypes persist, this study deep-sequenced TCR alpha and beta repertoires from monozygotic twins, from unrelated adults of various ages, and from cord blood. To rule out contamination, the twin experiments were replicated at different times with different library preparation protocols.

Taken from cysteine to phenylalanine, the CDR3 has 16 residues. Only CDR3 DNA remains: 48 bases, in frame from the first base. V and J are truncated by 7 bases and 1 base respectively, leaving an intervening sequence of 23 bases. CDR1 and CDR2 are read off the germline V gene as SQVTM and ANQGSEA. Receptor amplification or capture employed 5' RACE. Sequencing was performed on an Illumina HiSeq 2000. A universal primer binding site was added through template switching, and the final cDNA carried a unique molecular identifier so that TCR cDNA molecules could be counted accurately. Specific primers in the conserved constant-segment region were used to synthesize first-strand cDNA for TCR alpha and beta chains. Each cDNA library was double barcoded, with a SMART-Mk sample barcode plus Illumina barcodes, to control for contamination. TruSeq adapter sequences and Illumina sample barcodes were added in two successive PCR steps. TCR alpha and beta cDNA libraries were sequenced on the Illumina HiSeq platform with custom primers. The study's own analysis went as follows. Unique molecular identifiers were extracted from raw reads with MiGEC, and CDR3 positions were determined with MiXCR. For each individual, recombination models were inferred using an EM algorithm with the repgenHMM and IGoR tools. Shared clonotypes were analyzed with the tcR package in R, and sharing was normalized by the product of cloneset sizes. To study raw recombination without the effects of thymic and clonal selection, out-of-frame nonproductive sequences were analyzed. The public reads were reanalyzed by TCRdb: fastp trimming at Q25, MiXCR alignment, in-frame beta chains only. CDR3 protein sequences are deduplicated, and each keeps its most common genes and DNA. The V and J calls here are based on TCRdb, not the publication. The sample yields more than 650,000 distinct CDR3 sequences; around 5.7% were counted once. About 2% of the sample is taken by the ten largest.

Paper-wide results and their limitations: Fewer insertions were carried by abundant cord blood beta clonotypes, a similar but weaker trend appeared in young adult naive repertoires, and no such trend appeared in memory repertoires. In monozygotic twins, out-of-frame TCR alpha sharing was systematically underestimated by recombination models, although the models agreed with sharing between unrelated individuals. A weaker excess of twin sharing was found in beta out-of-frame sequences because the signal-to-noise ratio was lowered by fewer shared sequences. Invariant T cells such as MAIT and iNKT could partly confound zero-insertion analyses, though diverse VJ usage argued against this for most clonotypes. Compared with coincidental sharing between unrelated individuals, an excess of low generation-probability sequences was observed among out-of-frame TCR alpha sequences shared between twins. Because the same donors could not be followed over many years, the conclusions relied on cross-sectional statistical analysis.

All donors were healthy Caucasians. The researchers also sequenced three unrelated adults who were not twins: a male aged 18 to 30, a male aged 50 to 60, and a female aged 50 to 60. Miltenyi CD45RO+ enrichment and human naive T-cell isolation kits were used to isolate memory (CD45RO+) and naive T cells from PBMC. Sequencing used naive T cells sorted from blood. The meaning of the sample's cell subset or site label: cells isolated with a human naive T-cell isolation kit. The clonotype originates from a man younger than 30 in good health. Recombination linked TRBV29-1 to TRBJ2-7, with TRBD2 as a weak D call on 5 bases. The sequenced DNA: TGCAGCGCCTCGTCGCGTAGCGCGACGGATTCCTACGAGCAGTACTTC. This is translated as CSASSRSATDSYEQYF.